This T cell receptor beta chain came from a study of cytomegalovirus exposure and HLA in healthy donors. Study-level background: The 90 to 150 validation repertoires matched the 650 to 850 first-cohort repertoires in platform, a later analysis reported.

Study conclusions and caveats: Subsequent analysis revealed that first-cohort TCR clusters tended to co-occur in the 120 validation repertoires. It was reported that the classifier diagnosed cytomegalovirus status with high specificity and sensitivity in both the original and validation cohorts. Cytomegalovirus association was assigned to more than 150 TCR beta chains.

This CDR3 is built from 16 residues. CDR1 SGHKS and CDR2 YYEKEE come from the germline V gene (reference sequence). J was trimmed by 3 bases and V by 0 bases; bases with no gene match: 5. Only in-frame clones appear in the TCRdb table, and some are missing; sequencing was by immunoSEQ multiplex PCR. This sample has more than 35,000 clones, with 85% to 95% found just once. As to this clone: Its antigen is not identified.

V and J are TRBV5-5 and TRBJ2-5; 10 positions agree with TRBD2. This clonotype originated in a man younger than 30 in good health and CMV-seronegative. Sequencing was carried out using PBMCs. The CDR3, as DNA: TGTGCCAGCAGCTTGGACCTAGCGGGAGCAGAAGAGACCCAGTACTTC. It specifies CASSLDLAGAEETQYF.